Shown below are 7 T cell receptor beta chains from a single sample sequenced in a study of CD8 T cells in Susac syndrome. Random hexamers were used to reverse transcribe roughly 0.5 to 1 ug of RNA. TCRdb called the immunoSEQ multiplex PCR reads again in MiXCR, with one record for every CDR3 protein. The table lists around 130,000 distinct CDR3 sequences, 75% to 90% of them singletons. The sample consisted of CD8+ T cells from PBMCs. The receptors originated from a human donor with multiple sclerosis.

V and J are TRBV10-3 and TRBJ2-7; perhaps D is TRBD1 or TRBD2 (6 bases each). V lost 6 bases to trimming and J lost 7 bases, with 16 bases between them. Germline loops: CDR1 ENHRY, CDR2 SYGVKD. CDR3 size: 13 residues. This CDR3 reads CAISGEGGIEQYF. The CDR3 region has the DNA TGTGCCATCAGCGGAGAGGGGGGTATAGAGCAGTACTTC.

The chain uses TRBV4-1 and TRBJ1-5; tentative D call: TRBD1 (6 bases). This CDR3 region has 15 residues. V lost 11 bases and J lost 4, with 21 bases in between. Germline CDR1 and CDR2: MGHRA and YSYEKL. The CDR3 spells CAAKTRVDSNQPQHF. Written as DNA, the CDR3 is TGCGCCGCCAAGACGAGAGTGGACAGTAATCAGCCCCAGCATTTT.

The chain recombines TRBV11-2 with TRBJ2-1, with D maybe TRBD2 (5 bases). The CDR3 runs 14 residues. Trimming cost V 5 bases and J 8 bases, with 16 bases left between them. The germline gives CDR1 SGHAT, CDR2 FQNNGV. The CDR3 sequence is CASSPTSFIDEQFF. CDR3 DNA sequence: TGTGCCAGCAGCCCTACTAGTTTTATCGATGAGCAGTTCTTC. The full variable domain, in which reference TRBV11-2 and TRBJ2-1 provide the parts outside the CDR3, is EAGVAQSPRYKIIEKRQSVAFWCNPISGHATLYWYQQILGQGPKLLIQFQNNGVVDDSQLPKDRFSAERLKGVDSTLKIQPAKLEDSAVYLCASSPTSFIDEQFFGPGTRLTVL.

The chain recombines TRBV4-2 with TRBJ1-1; possibly TRBD1 for D (6 bases). Trimming removed 7 bases at V and 4 bases at J, with 16 bases between. The germline V gene has CDR1 LGHNA and CDR2 YNFKEQ. CDR3 length: 14 residues. The CDR3 DNA follows: TGTGCCAGCAACCCTCAGCAGGGGAGCACTGAAGCTTTCTTT. Its translation is CASNPQQGSTEAFF.

This chain joins TRBV10-3 and TRBJ2-7, with 7 bases fitting TRBD1. The CDR3 runs to 13 residues. Losses at the gene ends were 3 bases for V and 4 bases for J; bases not matched to a gene: 3. In germline, CDR1 is ENHRY, CDR2 SYGVKD. CDR3 nucleotides: TGTGCCATCAGTGAAGGGACAGTATACGAGCAGTACTTC. Its protein product is CAISEGTVYEQYF.

Turning to this clonotype: The CDR3 carries no conserved terminal phenylalanine or tryptophan, so it likely arises from a read error. CDR3: CASSPLDRDHYGYTL. The CDR3 region has the DNA TGTGCCAGCTCACCATTAGACAGGGATCACTATGGCTACACCCTC. The genes are TRBV18 and TRBJ1-2; 7 nucleotides line up with TRBD1. V trimming: 2 bases; J trimming: 3 bases; junction bases outside the gene matches: 6. CDR3 size: 15 residues. CDR1 is KGHSH and CDR2 is LQKENI in the germline V gene.

This chain joins TRBV27 and TRBJ2-3; weak D call: TRBD1 (6 bases). The CDR3 totals 15 residues. CDR1 is MNHEY, CDR2 SMNVEV, per germline (reference sequence). V was shortened by 3 bases and J by 6 bases, with 16 bases between the two germline ends. The CDR3 loop is CASSFVQGSGDTQYF. The CDR3 nucleotides are TGTGCCAGCAGTTTTGTGCAGGGGAGTGGCGATACGCAGTATTTT.